Listed here are 8 T cell receptor beta chains from one sample, sequenced in a study of blood T cell repertoires in COVID-19. Clones were sequenced by immunoSEQ multiplex PCR, and TCRdb holds only the in-frame ones, with some missing. The sample contains 350,000 to 550,000 clones, 85% to 90% of which appear only once. The sample was PBMCs or T cells enriched from blood (not recorded which). The receptors were sampled from a young man who had recovered from COVID-19.

The chain is built from TRBV19 and TRBJ2-7; weak D call: TRBD1 (6 bases). The CDR3 runs to 15 residues. Trimming shortened V by 3 bases and J by 4 bases, and 16 bases separated the two germline ends. In germline, CDR1 is LNHDA, CDR2 SQIVND (reference sequence). The CDR3 DNA is TGTGCCAGTAGTATTGGTCACAGGGCCGGGTACGAGCAGTACTTC. As protein: CASSIGHRAGYEQYF.

Written as DNA, the CDR3 is TGTGCCAGCAGTCAAACCGGGACAGGCTTTTCCGGGGAGCTGTTTTTT. Its protein is CASSQTGTGFSGELFF. V and J are TRBV27 and TRBJ2-2, with 8 bases that match TRBD1. The length of the CDR3 is 16 residues. V dropped 5 bases and J dropped 6; count of bases not matched to a gene: 11. CDR1 MNHEY and CDR2 SMNVEV come from the germline V gene (reference sequence).

The chain carries TRBV10-3 and TRBJ2-7; TRBD2 agrees at 11 bases. The CDR3 has 14 amino acids. Germline lookup yields CDR1 ENHRY and CDR2 SYGVKD. With V trimmed by 5 bases and J by 4 bases, 4 bases remained unmatched. The chain's CDR3 is CAISYTSGSYEQYF. CDR3 DNA: TGTGCCATCAGTTATACTAGCGGGAGTTACGAGCAGTACTTC.

CDR3 amino acids: CSASSLAGGLYNEQFF. The CDR3 nucleotides read TGCAGTGCTAGTTCTCTAGCGGGAGGACTCTACAATGAGCAGTTCTTC. This chain uses TRBV20-1 with TRBJ2-1; TRBD2 matches at 11 bases. This CDR3 comprises 16 residues. In germline, CDR1 is DFQATT, CDR2 SNEGSKA (reference sequence). The trim removed 3 bases at V and 3 bases at J, leaving 7 bases unmatched.

This clone appeared a few times. This chain links TRBV28 with TRBJ2-2, with TRBD2 as a possible D gene (6 bases). Germline CDR1 is MDHEN and CDR2 is SYDVKM. V was clipped by 4 bases and J by 7 bases, with 22 bases between them. CDR3 size: 17 residues. In nucleotides, the CDR3 is TGTGCCAGCAGTTCGACAGCCAGACTAGTCGTGGACGGGGAGCTGTTTTTT. Amino acid sequence: CASSSTARLVVDGELFF.

This chain links TRBV13 with TRBJ2-1, with 7 nucleotides matching TRBD2. CDR1 PRHDT and CDR2 FYEKMQ come from the germline V gene (reference sequence). The CDR3 is 16 amino acids. J gave up 3 bases and V 8 bases, and 13 bases lay outside the gene matches. As DNA, the CDR3 is TGTGCCAGCTCCGACGGCGGGAGCACTCACTACAATGAGCAGTTCTTC. This translates into CASSDGGSTHYNEQFF.

The chain uses TRBV5-4 and TRBJ2-1; the D gene is possibly TRBD1 (6 bases). Trimming cost V 4 bases and J 9 bases, with 8 bases left between them. Germline V lookup: CDR1 SGHNT, CDR2 YYREEE (reference sequence). The CDR3 spans 11 residues. CDR3 region: CASSGGIEQFF. CDR3 DNA sequence: TGTGCCAGCAGCGGGGGCATTGAGCAGTTCTTC.

The chain couples TRBV28 to TRBJ2-6, with a weak D call TRBD1 (6 bases). V lost 7 bases and J 2 bases, leaving 12 bases between the germline ends. CDR3 size: 15 residues. Germline values: CDR1 MDHEN, CDR2 SYDVKM. This CDR3 is CASTYSGAGANVLTF. DNA for the CDR3: TGTGCCAGCACCTATTCAGGGGCTGGGGCCAACGTCCTGACTTTC.